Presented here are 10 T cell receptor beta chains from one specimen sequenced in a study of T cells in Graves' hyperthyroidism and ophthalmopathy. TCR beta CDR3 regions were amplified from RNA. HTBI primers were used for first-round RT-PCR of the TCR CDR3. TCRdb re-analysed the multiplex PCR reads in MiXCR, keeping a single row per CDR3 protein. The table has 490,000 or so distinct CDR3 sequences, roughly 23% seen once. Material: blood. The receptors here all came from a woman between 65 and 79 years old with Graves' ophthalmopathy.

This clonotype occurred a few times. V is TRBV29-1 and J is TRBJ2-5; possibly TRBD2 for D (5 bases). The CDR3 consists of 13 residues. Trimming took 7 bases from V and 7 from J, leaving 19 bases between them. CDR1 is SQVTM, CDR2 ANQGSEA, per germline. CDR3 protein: CSALVASHGTQYF. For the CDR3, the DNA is TGCAGCGCCCTCGTGGCTAGCCACGGGACCCAGTACTTC. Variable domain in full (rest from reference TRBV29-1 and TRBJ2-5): SAVISQKPSRDICQRGTSLTIQCQVDSQVTMMFWYRQQPGQSLTLIATANQGSEATYESGFVIDKFPISRPNLTFSTLTVSNMSPEDSSIYLCSALVASHGTQYFGPGTRLLVL.

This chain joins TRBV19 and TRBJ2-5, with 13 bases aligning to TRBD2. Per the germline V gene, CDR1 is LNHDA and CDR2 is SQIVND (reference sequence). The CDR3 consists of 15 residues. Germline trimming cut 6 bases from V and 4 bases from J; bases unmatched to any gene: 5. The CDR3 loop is CASSRGLAGVETQYF. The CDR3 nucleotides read TGTGCCAGTAGCCGAGGACTAGCGGGAGTAGAGACCCAGTACTTC.

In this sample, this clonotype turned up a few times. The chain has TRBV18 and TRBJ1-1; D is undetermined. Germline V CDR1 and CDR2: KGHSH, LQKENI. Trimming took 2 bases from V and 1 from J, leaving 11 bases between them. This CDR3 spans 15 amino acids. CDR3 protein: CASSPSNGRNTEAFF. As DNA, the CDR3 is TGTGCCAGCTCACCATCGAATGGTCGGAACACTGAAGCTTTCTTT.

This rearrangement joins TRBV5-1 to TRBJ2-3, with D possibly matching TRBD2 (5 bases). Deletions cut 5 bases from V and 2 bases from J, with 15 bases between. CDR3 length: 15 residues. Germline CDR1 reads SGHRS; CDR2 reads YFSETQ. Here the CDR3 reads CASRSIGLDTDTQYF. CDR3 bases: TGCGCCAGCAGGTCTATAGGACTCGACACAGATACGCAGTATTTT.

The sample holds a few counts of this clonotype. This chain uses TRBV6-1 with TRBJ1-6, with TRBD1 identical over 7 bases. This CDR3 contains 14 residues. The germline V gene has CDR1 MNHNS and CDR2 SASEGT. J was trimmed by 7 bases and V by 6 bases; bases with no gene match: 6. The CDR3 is CASSPRGKNSPLHF. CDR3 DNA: TGTGCCAGCAGCCCCAGGGGGAAAAATTCACCCCTCCACTTT.

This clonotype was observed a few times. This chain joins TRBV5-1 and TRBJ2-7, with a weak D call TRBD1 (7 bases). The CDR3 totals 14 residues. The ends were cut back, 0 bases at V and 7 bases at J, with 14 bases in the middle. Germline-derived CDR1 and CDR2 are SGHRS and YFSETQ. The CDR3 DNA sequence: TGCGCCAGCAGCTTGGCTGCAGGGGGAGGAGAGCAGTACTTC. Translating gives CASSLAAGGGEQYF.

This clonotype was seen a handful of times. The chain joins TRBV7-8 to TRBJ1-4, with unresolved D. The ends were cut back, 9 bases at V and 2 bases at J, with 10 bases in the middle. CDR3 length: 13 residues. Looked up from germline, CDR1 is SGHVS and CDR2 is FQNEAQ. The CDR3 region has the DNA TGTGCCAGTATAGGGAATACTAATGAAAAACTGTTTTTT. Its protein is CASIGNTNEKLFF.

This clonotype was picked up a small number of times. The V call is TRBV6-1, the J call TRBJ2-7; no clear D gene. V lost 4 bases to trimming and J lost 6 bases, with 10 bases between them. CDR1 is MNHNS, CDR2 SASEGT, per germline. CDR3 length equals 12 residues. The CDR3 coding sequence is TGTGCCAGCAGTGGCTTGAGTGCCGAGCAGTACTTC. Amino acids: CASSGLSAEQYF.

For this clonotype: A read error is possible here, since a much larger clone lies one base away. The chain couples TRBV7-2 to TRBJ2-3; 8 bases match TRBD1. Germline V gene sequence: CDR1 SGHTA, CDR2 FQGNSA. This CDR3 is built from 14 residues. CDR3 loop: CACSWTGIRDTQYF. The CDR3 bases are TGTGCCTGCAGCTGGACAGGGATCAGAGATACGCAGTATTTT.

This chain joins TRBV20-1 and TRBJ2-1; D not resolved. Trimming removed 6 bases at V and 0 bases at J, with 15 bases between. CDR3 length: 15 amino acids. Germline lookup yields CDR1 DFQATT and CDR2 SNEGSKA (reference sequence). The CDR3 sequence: CSALDPPGSYNEQFF. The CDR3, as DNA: TGCAGTGCCTTGGACCCCCCCGGCTCCTACAATGAGCAGTTCTTC.